The rows below give T cell receptor beta chains drawn from one sample of a study of CD8 T cells in Susac syndrome. Via MiXCR, TCRdb re-called the immunoSEQ multiplex PCR reads, giving one row per CDR3 protein. The data show 130,000 to 150,000 distinct CDR3 sequences, 94% seen once. The specimen was CD8+ T cells from PBMCs. Receptors were obtained from a human donor in good health. The CDR3 runs from the conserved cysteine through the conserved F or W. D genes are given only for firm matches. For some rows the clone size is stated as once, few or many, or as a class when expanded; others skip it.

TRBV29-1	.	TRBJ1-1	.	CSAEGGTGFPEAFF	TGCAGCGCCGAAGGTGGCACAGGTTTTCCTGAAGCTTTCTTT
TRBV4-2	TRBD1	TRBJ2-7	.	CASSHGTGLYEQYF	TGTGCCAGCAGCCATGGGACAGGGCTATACGAGCAGTACTTC
TRBV4-3	.	TRBJ2-1	.	CASSQDDSSYNEQFF	TGCGCCAGCAGCCAAGATGACAGCTCCTACAATGAGCAGTTCTTC
TRBV27	.	TRBJ1-2	.	CATSRGNYGYTF	TGTGCCACCTCTAGGGGGAACTATGGCTACACCTTC
TRBV30	.	TRBJ2-1	.	CAGTLYNEQFF	TGTGCCGGGACCCTTTACAATGAGCAGTTCTTC
TRBV4-3	.	TRBJ1-2	.	CASSPTAGGSGYGYTF	TGCGCCAGCAGCCCCACCGCCGGAGGTTCTGGCTATGGCTACACCTTC
TRBV29-1	TRBD2	TRBJ2-3	.	CSVEDLLGGSAWGDTQYF	TGCAGCGTTGAAGATCTTTTAGGCGGGAGCGCTTGGGGAGATACGCAGTATTTT
TRBV29-1	TRBD1	TRBJ1-2	.	CSVVLQTGTDGYTF	TGCAGCGTTGTCCTCCAGACAGGGACTGATGGCTACACCTTC
TRBV5-4	.	TRBJ2-1	.	CASSLGLARNNEQFF	TGTGCCAGCAGCTTGGGGCTAGCGAGAAACAATGAGCAGTTCTTC
TRBV27	TRBD1	TRBJ2-7	.	CASSLSGTAYEQYF	TGTGCCAGCAGTTTATCCGGGACAGCCTACGAGCAGTACTTC
TRBV28	.	TRBJ2-2	.	CASSFGGRGSNTGELFF	TGTGCCAGCAGTTTCGGAGGGAGAGGATCGAACACCGGGGAGCTGTTTTTT
TRBV5-1	TRBD1	TRBJ2-3	.	CASSFNRGETDTQYF	TGCGCCAGCAGCTTCAACAGGGGGGAAACAGATACGCAGTATTTT
TRBV4-1	.	TRBJ1-2	.	CASSQDHAETPYGYTF	TGCGCCAGCAGCCAAGATCATGCGGAAACCCCCTATGGCTACACCTTC
TRBV6-5	.	TRBJ2-2	.	CASSLQGANTGELFF	TGTGCCAGCAGTTTACAGGGTGCGAACACCGGGGAGCTGTTTTTT
TRBV6-6	TRBD1	TRBJ1-5	.	CASSWDRVDNQPQHF	TGTGCCAGCAGCTGGGACAGGGTTGACAATCAGCCCCAGCATTTT
TRBV20-1	TRBD2	TRBJ2-1	.	CSARGLAEDSYNEQFF	TGCAGTGCTAGAGGCCTAGCGGAGGACTCCTACAATGAGCAGTTCTTC
TRBV7-9	.	TRBJ2-1	.	CASSPPGRGDEQFF	TGTGCCAGCAGCCCCCCCGGGAGAGGGGATGAGCAGTTCTTC
TRBV28	TRBD1	TRBJ2-5	.	CASSGGTGGQETQYF	TGTGCCAGCAGCGGCGGGACAGGGGGACAAGAGACCCAGTACTTC
TRBV20-1	.	TRBJ2-3	.	CSAPQGDTQYF	TGCAGTGCTCCACAGGGAGATACGCAGTATTTT
TRBV20-1	TRBD2	TRBJ2-3	.	CSAQTSGSADTQYF	TGCAGTGCACAGACTAGCGGGAGCGCAGATACGCAGTATTTT
TRBV4-3	.	TRBJ2-1	.	CASSRVGNEQFF	TGCGCCAGCAGCCGGGTTGGAAATGAGCAGTTCTTC
TRBV7-6	.	TRBJ2-7	.	CASSLGGPQYEQYF	TGTGCCAGCAGCTTAGGAGGCCCACAATACGAGCAGTACTTC
TRBV30	.	TRBJ2-1	.	CAWIPAGSSYNEQFF	TGTGCCTGGATTCCTGCGGGTAGCTCCTACAATGAGCAGTTCTTC
TRBV20-1	TRBD1	TRBJ2-7	once	CSAALPGQGLEQYF	TGCAGTGCAGCCCTTCCGGGACAGGGTCTGGAGCAGTACTTC
TRBV30	.	TRBJ2-1	.	CAWSVPGWEYNEQFF	TGTGCCTGGAGTGTACCAGGATGGGAGTACAATGAGCAGTTCTTC
TRBV9	TRBD1	TRBJ2-5	.	CASSDSDRGETQYF	TGTGCCAGCAGCGACTCGGACAGGGGTGAGACCCAGTACTTC
TRBV7-2	TRBD2	TRBJ2-1	.	CASSLLTSVPYNEQFF	TGTGCCAGCAGCTTACTCACTAGCGTTCCTTACAATGAGCAGTTCTTC
TRBV5-6	TRBD1	TRBJ2-5	.	CASSLAGQGVRETQYF	TGTGCCAGCAGCTTGGCCGGACAGGGGGTACGGGAGACCCAGTACTTC
TRBV15	TRBD2	TRBJ2-1	.	CATSSSGSSYNEQFF	TGTGCCACCAGCAGTAGCGGGAGCTCCTACAATGAGCAGTTCTTC
TRBV30	TRBD2	TRBJ2-1	.	CAWSVGSGNYNEQFF	TGTGCCTGGAGTGTGGGTAGCGGGAATTACAATGAGCAGTTCTTC
TRBV5-1	.	TRBJ2-3	.	CASSWIQPSTDTQYF	TGCGCCAGCAGCTGGATCCAGCCTAGCACAGATACGCAGTATTTT
TRBV15	.	TRBJ2-5	.	CATMGGQNLETQYF	TGTGCCACCATGGGAGGACAGAACCTAGAGACCCAGTACTTC
TRBV27	.	TRBJ2-3	.	CASSLTWGTDTQYF	TGTGCCAGCAGTTTAACCTGGGGCACAGATACGCAGTATTTT
TRBV4-1	.	TRBJ2-1	.	CASSQRVSYNEQFF	TGCGCCAGCAGCCAAAGGGTTAGCTACAATGAGCAGTTCTTC
TRBV21-1	.	TRBJ2-3	.	CASSKGVFLGPHRLPSTDTQYF	TGTGCCAGCAGCAAAGGGGTGTTCCTAGGGCCTCACAGGTTACCTAGCACAGATACGCAGTATTTT
TRBV27	.	TRBJ2-3	.	CASSLDNWGRDTQYF	TGTGCCAGCAGTTTAGACAATTGGGGTAGGGATACGCAGTATTTT
TRBV27	.	TRBJ2-3	.	CASSFRQVGRDTDTQYF	TGTGCCAGCAGTTTCAGGCAAGTGGGGCGGGACACAGATACGCAGTATTTT
TRBV20-1	.	TRBJ2-5	.	CSSERRAGTVKETQYF	TGCAGTTCCGAACGTAGGGCCGGGACGGTCAAAGAGACCCAGTACTTC
TRBV3-1	.	TRBJ2-5	once	CASSQGDWPQETQYF	TGTGCCAGCAGCCAAGGCGACTGGCCACAAGAGACCCAGTACTTC
TRBV3-1	TRBD2	TRBJ2-5	.	CASSQGVLAGAETQYF	TGTGCCAGCAGCCAAGGCGTCCTAGCGGGAGCGGAGACCCAGTACTTC
TRBV12-3/TRBV12-4	.	TRBJ2-1	.	CASSGGQYNEQFF	TGTGCCAGCAGCGGGGGCCAGTACAATGAGCAGTTCTTC
TRBV4-3	TRBD2	TRBJ2-7	.	CASSVQREGPEQYF	TGCGCCAGCTCAGTTCAACGGGAGGGCCCGGAGCAGTACTTC
TRBV19	.	TRBJ2-5	.	CASKVTGAQYF	TGTGCCAGTAAGGTCACAGGAGCCCAGTACTTC
TRBV20-1	TRBD1	TRBJ1-4	.	CSARGTGIPIQVEKLFF	TGCAGTGCCCGAGGGACAGGGATTCCGATCCAGGTTGAAAAACTGTTTTTT
TRBV27	.	TRBJ1-5	.	CASSLFGDNGNQPQHF	TGTGCCAGCAGTTTATTCGGGGACAATGGCAATCAGCCCCAGCATTTT
TRBV29-1	.	TRBJ2-3	.	CSVTGTPSTDTQYF	TGCAGCGTTACCGGGACACCAAGCACAGATACGCAGTATTTT
TRBV4-2	TRBD2	TRBJ2-1	.	CASRGGGLNEQFF	TGTGCCAGCCGGGGGGGAGGGCTGAATGAGCAGTTCTTC
TRBV30	.	TRBJ2-7	few	CAWSLGDEQYF	TGTGCCTGGAGTTTGGGAGACGAGCAGTACTTC
TRBV7-9	.	TRBJ2-1	.	CASSLATGRGNEQFF	TGTGCCAGCAGCTTAGCAACAGGGCGAGGCAATGAGCAGTTCTTC
TRBV20-1	TRBD2	TRBJ2-1	.	CSASPTSGRHYNEQFF	TGCAGTGCTAGTCCAACTAGCGGGAGGCACTACAATGAGCAGTTCTTC
TRBV29-1	.	TRBJ2-2	.	CSVGGTNTGELFF	TGCAGCGTAGGAGGGACGAACACCGGGGAGCTGTTTTTT
TRBV20-1	.	TRBJ2-7	few	CSARTSGYEQYF	TGCAGTGCTAGAACTAGTGGCTACGAGCAGTACTTC
TRBV29-1	.	TRBJ2-1	.	CSVALPNEQFF	TGCAGCGTGGCCCTCCCCAATGAGCAGTTCTTC